This T cell receptor (beta chain) appears in the sequencing data of a study of T cell responses to AZD1222 COVID-19 vaccine. General study points: The number of AZD1222 recipients seropositive at baseline was only five to seven.

Whether given at about 4 or about 12 weeks, second doses were pooled. Measured with immunoSEQ multiplex PCR; TCRdb has only the in-frame clones, and not every one. The repertoire holds more than 150,000 clones, with 91% as singletons. Remarks on this clone: Its antigen is not identified.

The sequencing here drew on peripheral blood, taken 28 days after the second AZD1222 dose. The sequence was obtained from an adult who received the AZD1222 COVID-19 vaccine.

The CDR3 DNA is TGTGCCTGGCCCTCACGGGGTGAGTTGCCCTACGAGCAGTACTTC. Amino acid sequence: CAWPSRGELPYEQYF. The chain uses TRBV30 and TRBJ2-7; D may be TRBD2 (5 bases). This CDR3 comprises 15 residues. The V gene lost 5 bases and the J gene lost 2 bases, with 19 bases spanning the gap. Germline CDR1 is GTSNPN and CDR2 is SVGIG (reference sequence).